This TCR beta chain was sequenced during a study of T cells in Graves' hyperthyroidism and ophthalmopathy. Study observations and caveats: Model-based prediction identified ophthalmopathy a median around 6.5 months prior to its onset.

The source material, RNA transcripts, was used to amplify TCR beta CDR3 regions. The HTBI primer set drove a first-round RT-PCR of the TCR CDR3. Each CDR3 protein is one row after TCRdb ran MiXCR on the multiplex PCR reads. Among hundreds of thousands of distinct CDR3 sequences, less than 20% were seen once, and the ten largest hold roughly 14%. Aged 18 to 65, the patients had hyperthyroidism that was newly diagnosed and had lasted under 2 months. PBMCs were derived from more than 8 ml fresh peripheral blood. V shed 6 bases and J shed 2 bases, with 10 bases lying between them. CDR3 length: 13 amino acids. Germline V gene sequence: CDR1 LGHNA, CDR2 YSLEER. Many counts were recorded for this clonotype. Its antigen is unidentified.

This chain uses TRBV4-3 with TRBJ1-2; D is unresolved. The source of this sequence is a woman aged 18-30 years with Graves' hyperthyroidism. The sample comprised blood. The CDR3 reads CASSRWGNYGYTF. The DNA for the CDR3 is TGCGCCAGCAGTAGGTGGGGAAACTATGGCTACACCTTC.